These T cell receptor beta chains were read from a single sample in a study of blood T cell repertoires in COVID-19. Here immunoSEQ multiplex PCR was the method, and the copy in TCRdb shows in-frame clones only, minus some. The repertoire has fewer than 300,000 clones, 80% to 85% of them found once; the top ten carry 15% to 19%. Sample: peripheral blood. All receptors derive from a person aged 70 to 79 with COVID-19, enrolled during active disease. Both conserved end residues are part of each CDR3. A D gene is named only where the DNA matches it firmly. A row's size may be missing; if present it is once, few, many or a size class.

>.|TRBV28|.|TRBJ2-5
CASSAGGWSQETQYF
TGTGCCAGCAGTGCTGGAGGTTGGAGCCAAGAGACCCAGTACTTC
>TRBD1|TRBV7-3|.|TRBJ2-1
CASSRTGNGHQFF
TGTGCCAGCAGCCGGACAGGGAATGGGCATCAGTTCTTC
>.|TRBV6-5|.|TRBJ1-4
CASRLESGEKLFF
TGTGCCAGCAGGTTGGAATCCGGGGAAAAACTGTTTTTT
>TRBD2|TRBV7-9|.|TRBJ2-3
CASSLMSGRADSDTQYF
TGTGCCAGCAGCCTCATGAGCGGGAGGGCCGATTCAGATACGCAGTATTTT
>.|TRBV7-2|.|TRBJ1-1
CASRRTNGGGLAFF
TGTGCCAGCAGACGAACCAACGGCGGGGGGCTGGCTTTCTTT
>.|TRBV19|.|TRBJ1-2
CASSILAGTKNYGYTF
.
>.|TRBV5-1|few|TRBJ2-1
CASSSRQYNEQFF
TGCGCCAGCAGCTCTCGACAGTACAATGAGCAGTTCTTC
>TRBD1|TRBV30|.|TRBJ1-2
CAWVRDRGVETYGYTF
TGTGCCTGGGTACGGGACAGGGGTGTCGAAACCTATGGCTACACCTTC
>.|TRBV7-2|.|TRBJ1-5
CASSLSRSGDQPQHF
TGTGCCAGCAGCTTAAGTAGATCCGGGGATCAGCCCCAGCATTTT
>.|TRBV7-9|.|TRBJ2-1
CASSLGNSYNEQFF
TGTGCCAGCAGCTTAGGTAATTCCTACAATGAGCAGTTCTTC
>TRBD1|TRBV9|few|TRBJ2-7
CASSKLGTGVEQYF
TGTGCCAGCAGCAAACTCGGGACAGGGGTCGAGCAGTACTTC
>TRBD2|TRBV6-6|.|TRBJ2-3
CASSRTGLGSTDTQYF
TGTGCCAGCAGCCGAACGGGACTAGGGAGCACAGATACGCAGTATTTT
>TRBD1|TRBV19|.|TRBJ1-2
CASSMRDRAIGYTF
TGTGCCAGTAGTATGCGGGACAGGGCTATCGGCTACACCTTC
>.|TRBV4-3|.|TRBJ1-1
CASSQDIALNTEAFF
TGCGCCAGCAGCCAAGACATAGCACTGAACACTGAAGCTTTCTTT
>TRBD1|TRBV6-2/TRBV6-3|once|TRBJ2-7
CASSGSGQGKYYEQYF
TGTGCCAGCAGCGGATCCGGACAGGGAAAATATTACGAGCAGTACTTC
>TRBD1|TRBV11-2|.|TRBJ1-4
CASSNPLGTGGREKLFF
TGTGCCAGCAGCAACCCACTGGGGACAGGGGGTCGGGAAAAACTGTTTTTT
>.|TRBV7-8|once|TRBJ1-1
CASRFTGNTEAFF
TGTGCCAGCAGGTTTACAGGAAACACTGAAGCTTTCTTT
>TRBD2|TRBV4-1|.|TRBJ2-7
CASSPRTSGESSYEQYF
TGCGCCAGCAGCCCCCGGACTAGCGGGGAAAGCTCCTACGAGCAGTACTTC